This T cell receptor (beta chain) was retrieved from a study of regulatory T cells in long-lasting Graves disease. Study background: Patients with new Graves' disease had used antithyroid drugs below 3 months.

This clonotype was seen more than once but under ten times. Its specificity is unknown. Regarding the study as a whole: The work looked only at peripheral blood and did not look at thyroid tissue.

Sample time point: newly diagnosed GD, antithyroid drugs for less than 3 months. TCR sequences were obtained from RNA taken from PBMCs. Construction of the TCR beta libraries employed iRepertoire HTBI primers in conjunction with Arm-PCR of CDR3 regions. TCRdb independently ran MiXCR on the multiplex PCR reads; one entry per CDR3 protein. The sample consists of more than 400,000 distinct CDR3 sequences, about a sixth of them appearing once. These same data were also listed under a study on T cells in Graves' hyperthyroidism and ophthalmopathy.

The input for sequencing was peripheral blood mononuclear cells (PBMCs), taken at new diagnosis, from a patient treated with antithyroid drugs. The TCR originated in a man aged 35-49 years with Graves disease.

CDR3 region: CASRSNLADEQYF. CDR3 bases: TGTGCCAGCAGGTCCAATCTGGCAGACGAGCAGTACTTC. V is TRBV2 and J is TRBJ2-7; D not certain. The CDR3 is 13 residues long. Germline loops: CDR1 SNHLY, CDR2 FYNNEI. Trimming removed 6 bases from V and 5 bases from J, with 14 bases in between.